The entry below gives a single TCR beta chain sequence along with its context. Unique molecular identifiers were built into the TCRbeta library. TCRdb re-analysed the PCR reads in MiXCR, keeping a single row per CDR3 protein. This table holds about 500,000 distinct CDR3 sequences, around a third found once. CDR1 is SGHRS and CDR2 is YFSETQ in the germline V gene. V lost 4 bases and J 0 bases, leaving 8 bases between the germline ends. The CDR3 is 14 amino acids. The data belong to a study of T-cell reconstitution after alpha-beta-depleted transplantation in children. V is TRBV5-1 and J is TRBJ1-3; tentative D call: TRBD1 (5 bases). This TCR came from a human donor who donated a stem cell graft to a child with aplastic anemia. Here the sequenced sample was PBMCs from the stem cell graft donor, taken from the stem cell graft. The CDR3 bases are TGCGCCAGCAGCGATGGGACCTCTGGAAACACCATATATTTT. Translation gives CASSDGTSGNTIYF.